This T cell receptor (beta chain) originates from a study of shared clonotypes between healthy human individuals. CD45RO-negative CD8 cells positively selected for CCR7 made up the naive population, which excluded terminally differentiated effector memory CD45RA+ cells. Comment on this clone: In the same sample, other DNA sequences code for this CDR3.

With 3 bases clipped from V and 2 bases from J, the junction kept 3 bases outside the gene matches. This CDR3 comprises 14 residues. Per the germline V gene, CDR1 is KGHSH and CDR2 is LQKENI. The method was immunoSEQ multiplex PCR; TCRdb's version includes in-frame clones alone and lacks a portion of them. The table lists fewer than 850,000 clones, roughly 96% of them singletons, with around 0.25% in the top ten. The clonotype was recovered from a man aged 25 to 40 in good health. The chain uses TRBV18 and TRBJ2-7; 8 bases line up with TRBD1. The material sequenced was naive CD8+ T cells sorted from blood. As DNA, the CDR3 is TGTGCCAGCTCACCCGGGACAGGCGCCTACGAGCAGTACTTC. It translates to CASSPGTGAYEQYF.